These T cell receptor beta chains were read from a single sample in a study of ipilimumab plus nivolumab after autologous stem cell transplantation. Produced via immunoSEQ multiplex PCR; TCRdb's table is partial and in-frame only. The table shows 20,000 to 25,000 clones, with approximately 73% occurring only once. Material: PBMCs, obtained in a trial of ipilimumab plus nivolumab as post-transplant consolidation. The source is a male donor with diffuse large B-cell lymphoma. Both conserved end residues are part of each CDR3. Each record gives: V gene, clone size, J gene, D gene, CDR3 DNA, CDR3 protein. D genes are given only for firm matches. The size field is filled for only some rows; it gives once, few, many or a size class.

TRBV29-1	NA	TRBJ2-3	NA	TGCAGCGTAATACCTCATACTTTAAGCACAGATACGCAGTATTTT	CSVIPHTLSTDTQYF
TRBV5-4	NA	TRBJ2-7	TRBD2	TGTGCCAGCAGCCCCTGGAGCGGGAGGGCCGGGAACGAGCAGTACTTC	CASSPWSGRAGNEQYF
TRBV29-1	NA	TRBJ2-7	TRBD1	TGCAGCGTTGCCGGGGACAGTCCTTACGAGCAGTACTTC	CSVAGDSPYEQYF
TRBV10-3	few	TRBJ1-1	TRBD1	TGTGCCATCAGTGAAAGGGACAGGGGGAACACTGAAGCTTTCTTT	CAISERDRGNTEAFF
TRBV13	medium-sized	TRBJ1-1	NA	TGTGCCAGCAGCTTAGGACCGATGAACACTGAAGCTTTCTTT	CASSLGPMNTEAFF
TRBV7-2	few	TRBJ2-2	TRBD2	TGTGCCAGCAGCTTCCCGGGACTAGCGGGACAGAACACCGGGGAGCTGTTTTTT	CASSFPGLAGQNTGELFF
TRBV5-4	NA	TRBJ2-3	NA	TGTGCCAGCAGCTTGGGACAGACCAAAGATACGCAGTATTTT	CASSLGQTKDTQYF
TRBV5-1	NA	TRBJ2-7	TRBD2	TGCGCCAGCAGCTTGTTTCCTAGCGGGGGGGCCCGCGGCTACGAGCAGTACTTC	CASSLFPSGGARGYEQYF
TRBV5-1	few	TRBJ2-5	TRBD2	TGCGCCAGCGAGACTAGCGGGAGTACGGGGACCCAGTACTTC	CASETSGSTGTQYF
TRBV7-8	NA	TRBJ1-6	NA	TGTGCCAGCAGCTTGGGCTATAATTCACCCCTCCACTTT	CASSLGYNSPLHF
TRBV19	NA	TRBJ2-7	NA	TGTGCCAGTAGCTTCGTTGGGCAGAATGCTTTCGAGCAGTACTTC	CASSFVGQNAFEQYF
TRBV19	NA	TRBJ2-1	NA	TGTGCCAGTAGTATAGAAACTGGCAGAGGGGAGCAGTTCTTC	CASSIETGRGEQFF
TRBV6-1	once	TRBJ1-1	TRBD1	TGTGCCAGCAGTGAACCCGCAGGGGGGCTGCTCACTGAAGCTTTCTTT	CASSEPAGGLLTEAFF
TRBV27	few	TRBJ1-6	NA	TGTGCCAGCAGTTGGGCAGGGATGGTAAATTCACCCCTCCACTTT	CASSWAGMVNSPLHF
TRBV7-8	medium-sized	TRBJ2-2	TRBD1	TGTGCCAGCACCGAGAGGGCGACAGGGGGCACGGGCGGGGAGCTGTTTTTT	CASTERATGGTGGELFF
TRBV6-1	NA	TRBJ2-1	NA	TGTGCCAGCAGTGAATCCCCTGGCAACTACAATGAGCAGTTCTTC	CASSESPGNYNEQFF
TRBV30	once	TRBJ2-7	TRBD2	TGTGCCTGGAGGCCCGTTAGCGGGACCCGGGGGGAGCAGTACTTC	CAWRPVSGTRGEQYF
TRBV6-6	NA	TRBJ1-2	TRBD1	TGTGCCAGCAGCGGGGGACAGATCTATGGCTACACCTTC	CASSGGQIYGYTF
TRBV16	NA	TRBJ1-1	NA	TGTGCCAGCAGCCCAGTCCTGGTTCTGAACACTGAAGCTTTCTTT	CASSPVLVLNTEAFF
TRBV5-1	NA	TRBJ2-4	TRBD2	TGCGCCAGCAGCTTGGACGGGAGGAAAAACATTCAGTACTTC	CASSLDGRKNIQYF
TRBV11-3	NA	TRBJ1-6	TRBD1	TGTGCCAGCAGCTTAGACAGGGGGGTATCTTCACCCCTCCACTTT	CASSLDRGVSSPLHF
TRBV7-8	NA	TRBJ2-5	NA	TGTGCCAGCAGCTTAGTGGCACAGAGAGAGACCCAGTACTTC	CASSLVAQRETQYF
TRBV7-6	NA	TRBJ2-2	TRBD2	TGTGCCAGCAGCTTGGGGACTATTCGCACCGGGGAGCTGTTTTTT	CASSLGTIRTGELFF
TRBV2	NA	TRBJ2-3	NA	TGTGCCAGCAGTGATGCCCGGGCAGATACGCAGTATTTT	CASSDARADTQYF
TRBV2	NA	TRBJ2-7	TRBD1	TGTGCCAGCGGTGGAGGACAGGGGAAGATCCACGAGCAGTACTTC	CASGGGQGKIHEQYF
TRBV7-2	few	TRBJ1-5	NA	TGTGCCAGCAGCGCCGTCGGTGGTCAGCCCCAGCATTTT	CASSAVGGQPQHF
TRBV19	NA	TRBJ1-5	NA	TGTGCCAGTAGCGGGACGGCGAGCAATCAGCCCCAGCATTTT	CASSGTASNQPQHF
TRBV7-2	NA	TRBJ2-2	TRBD1	TGTGCCAGCAGCGCCAGACAGGGGCTGGCCACCGGGGAGCTGTTTTTT	CASSARQGLATGELFF
TRBV5-6	NA	TRBJ1-2	NA	TGTGCCAGCAGCTTGGGACCTGGGAACTATGGCTACACCTTC	CASSLGPGNYGYTF
TRBV9	NA	TRBJ2-5	TRBD2	TGTGCCAGCAGCGTCGATGGGACTAGCGAAGAGACCCAGTACTTC	CASSVDGTSEETQYF
TRBV5-8	NA	TRBJ2-2	NA	TGTGCCAGCAGCTTGCGGCGCGCCGGGGAGCTGTTTTTT	CASSLRRAGELFF
TRBV4-1	NA	TRBJ2-7	NA	TGCGCCAGCAGCCCCCCGGGGACCCTTTATTACGAGCAGTACTTC	CASSPPGTLYYEQYF
TRBV28	NA	TRBJ1-1	TRBD1	TGTGCCACCCTAAGGACAGGGGGGGCCACTGAAGCTTTCTTT	CATLRTGGATEAFF
TRBV28	NA	TRBJ1-2	NA	TGTGCCAGCAGTTTCCGTGAGAGACAAGGCTATGGCTACACCTTC	CASSFRERQGYGYTF
TRBV2	NA	TRBJ1-1	NA	TGTGCCAGCAGTGCTGGGATCGGCACTGAAGCTTTCTTT	CASSAGIGTEAFF